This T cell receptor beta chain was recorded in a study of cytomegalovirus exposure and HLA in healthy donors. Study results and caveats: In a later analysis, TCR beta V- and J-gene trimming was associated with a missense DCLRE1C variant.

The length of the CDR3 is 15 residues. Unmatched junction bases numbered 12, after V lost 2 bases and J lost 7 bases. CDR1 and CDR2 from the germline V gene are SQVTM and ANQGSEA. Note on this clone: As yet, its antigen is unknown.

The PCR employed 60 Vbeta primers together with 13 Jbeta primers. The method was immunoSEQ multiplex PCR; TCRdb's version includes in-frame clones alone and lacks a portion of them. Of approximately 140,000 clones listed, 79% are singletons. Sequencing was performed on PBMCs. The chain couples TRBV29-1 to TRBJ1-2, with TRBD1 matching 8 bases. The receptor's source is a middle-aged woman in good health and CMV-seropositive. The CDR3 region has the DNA TGCAGCGTTGAACAGAACTCAGGGGGCGCAGGTGGCTACACCTTC. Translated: CSVEQNSGGAGGYTF.